This T cell receptor (beta chain) was found in a study of human T cells and chemical hapten exposure. This CDR3 region has 13 residues. Between the trimmed V and J ends, which lost 1 base and 1 base, there was a span of 1 base. Findings and limits, study-wide: Expanded TCRs made up significantly more big CDR3 similarity clusters than controls did.

The time point here: patch test 2, 6 weeks after DPC sensitization. Sample treatment: therapeutic diphenylcyclopropenone sensitization with weekly scalp DPC. TCRdb reprocessed the RACE reads via MiXCR and lists one record per CDR3 protein. The sample has about 110,000 distinct CDR3 sequences; 9% to 9.5% are singletons. This clonotype was seen repeatedly, ten times or more. What it recognizes is unknown. Sequenced here: whole blood, sampled in connection with sensitization to the hapten diphenylcyclopropenone (DPC). The chain joins TRBV12-3 or TRBV12-4 to TRBJ2-2, with unresolved D. The receptor was isolated from a woman between 40 and 50 years old with alopecia areata. Some clones in this sample may be carry-over from other donors' samples. The CDR3 sequence is CASSLGNTGELFF. The CDR3 coding sequence is TGTGCCAGCAGTTTAGGGAACACCGGGGAGCTGTTTTTT.